The 21 T cell receptor beta chains in this list originate from one sample, sequenced in a study of cytomegalovirus exposure and HLA in healthy donors. PCR was performed using 60 Vbeta and 13 Jbeta primers. The table came from immunoSEQ multiplex PCR; TCRdb's copy has only in-frame clones and leaves some out. The table lists approximately 150,000 clones, over 75% of them singletons, with 2% to 2.5% in the top ten. Source material: PBMCs. These receptors all come from a male donor in good health and CMV-seronegative.

As for this clone: The identical CDR3 is also encoded by other nucleotide sequences in the sample. This chain links TRBV6-5 with TRBJ2-5; D may be TRBD1 (5 bases). The germline V gene has CDR1 MNHEY and CDR2 SVGAGI. V was pared by 6 bases and J by 2 bases, with 10 bases between. The CDR3 loop spans 13 amino acids. DNA of the CDR3: TGTGCCAGCAGCCCAGGGCTTCAAGAGACCCAGTACTTC. This sequence encodes CASSPGLQETQYF.

This chain links TRBV9 with TRBJ1-1; 7 positions match TRBD1. CDR1 SGDLS and CDR2 YYNGEE come from the germline V gene. V lost 3 bases and J lost 5; bases outside the gene matches: 22. The CDR3 length is 19 residues. The CDR3 bases are TGTGCCAGCAGCGATAACGCCCGGGACAGCCGATCTTGGGAAACTGAAGCTTTCTTT. This gives the protein CASSDNARDSRSWETEAFF.

The J gene is TRBJ2-3, the V gene TRBV14; D assignment may be TRBD1 or TRBD2 (5 bases each). The CDR3 contains 15 residues. Per the germline V gene, CDR1 is SGHDN and CDR2 is FVKESK. V lost 6 bases and J 1 base, leaving 14 bases between the germline ends. The CDR3 sequence: CASSQLGVGTDTQYF. CDR3 nucleotides: TGTGCCAGCAGTCAACTAGGGGTGGGCACAGATACGCAGTATTTT.

The chain uses TRBV4-1 and TRBJ2-3; 11 positions match TRBD1. Per germline, CDR1 MGHRA and CDR2 YSYEKL. The V segment lost 2 bases and the J segment 4 bases; nucleotides outside the gene matches: 2. This CDR3 spans 15 amino acids. The CDR3 DNA reads as TGCGCCAGCAGCCAACGGACAGGGGGCTCAGATACGCAGTATTTT. This codes for CASSQRTGGSDTQYF.

This rearrangement joins TRBV30 to TRBJ2-7, with 9 bases lining up with TRBD1. Germline values: CDR1 GTSNPN, CDR2 SVGIG (reference sequence). The CDR3 totals 17 residues. J lost 3 bases, V lost 2 bases, and 14 bases had no gene match. The CDR3 region has the DNA TGTGCCTGGAGTAGGTTCCAGCCGGGACAGGGAGACTACGAGCAGTACTTC. This gives the protein CAWSRFQPGQGDYEQYF.

This sequence joins TRBV19 and TRBJ1-1; 8 bases line up with TRBD1. After removal of 9 bases from V and 1 base from J, the junction contained 7 bases not matched to a gene. CDR3 size: 14 residues. Germline V gene sequence: CDR1 LNHDA, CDR2 SQIVND (reference sequence). The CDR3 DNA sequence: TGTGCCAGCAGAGTAGGACAGGGGAACACTGAAGCTTTCTTT. Residues: CASRVGQGNTEAFF. Full variable domain (remainder filled in from reference TRBV19 and TRBJ1-1): DGGITQSPKYLFRKEGQNVTLSCEQNLNHDAMYWYRQDPGQGLRLIYYSQIVNDFQKGDIAEGYSVSREKKESFPLTVTSAQKNPTAFYLCASRVGQGNTEAFFGQGTRLTVV.

The rearrangement joins TRBV5-8 to TRBJ2-7; 7 positions agree with TRBD2. The germline gives CDR1 SGHTS, CDR2 YDEGEE. Trimming took 4 bases from V and 3 from J; bases not matched to a gene: 7. This CDR3 comprises 14 residues. The CDR3 DNA reads TGTGCCAGCAGCGTAAAGCGGGGAGGCTACGAGCAGTACTTC. This translates into CASSVKRGGYEQYF.

The genes are TRBV5-5 and TRBJ2-7, with 8 bases aligning to TRBD2. The CDR3 runs to 15 residues. Trimming at V came to 0 bases and at J to 6 bases, leaving 8 bases not matched to a gene. Germline V gene data show CDR1 as SGHKS and CDR2 as YYEKEE (reference sequence). The CDR3 DNA is TGTGCCAGCAGCTTGGAGCAGCGGGGGTTCCTCGAGCAGTACTTC. It specifies CASSLEQRGFLEQYF.

The chain couples TRBV6-4 to TRBJ1-2; maybe TRBD1 (5 bases). V was trimmed by 0 bases and J by 5 bases, leaving 13 bases between them. The CDR3 covers 15 residues. CDR1 is MRHNA and CDR2 is SNTAGT in the germline V gene. CDR3: CASSDSRDSVYGYTF. As DNA, the CDR3 is TGTGCCAGCAGTGACTCGCGCGACAGCGTTTATGGCTACACCTTC.

The chain uses TRBV11-3 and TRBJ2-7; a weak D match, TRBD2 (5 bases). The CDR3 runs to 15 residues. Trimming removed 4 bases at V and 4 bases at J, with 17 bases between. Germline V CDR1 and CDR2: SGHNT, YENEEA. CDR3 in DNA: TGTGCCAGCAGCTCAGGCGGGTCAGGACCATACGAGCAGTACTTC. Its protein is CASSSGGSGPYEQYF.

The chain is built from TRBV5-5 and TRBJ2-1; TRBD2 aligns across 15 bases. V was clipped by 1 base and J by 12 bases; unmatched bases: 2. The CDR3 contains 14 residues. Germline CDR1 reads SGHKS; CDR2 reads YYEKEE (reference sequence). The CDR3 DNA follows: TGTGCCAGCAGCTTGTGGACTAGCGGGAGGGGGCAGTTCTTC. It codes for CASSLWTSGRGQFF.

V gene TRBV6-5 combines with J gene TRBJ1-5; 8 nucleotides agree with TRBD1. CDR3 length equals 15 residues. V was clipped by 7 bases and J by 6 bases; unmatched bases: 11. Germline CDR1 is MNHEY and CDR2 is SVGAGI. DNA of the CDR3: TGTGCCAGCAACCTGGACAGGGCGGTCATTCAGCCCCAGCATTTT. Its translation: CASNLDRAVIQPQHF.

This clone was seen a few times. In nucleotides, the CDR3 is TGTGCCAGCAGCTCCAGGCTAGCGGGGGCGGGGGCAGATACGCAGTATTTT. It translates to CASSSRLAGAGADTQYF. The chain has TRBV5-4 and TRBJ2-3, with 10 bases lining up with TRBD2. The CDR3 extends over 17 amino acids. J gave up 4 bases and V 3 bases, and 11 bases lay outside the gene matches. In germline, CDR1 is SGHNT, CDR2 YYREEE (reference sequence).

CDR3 bases: TGTGCCAGCAGTTACACCGGGACAGGAGTTTCCTACGAGCAGTACTTC. Its translation is CASSYTGTGVSYEQYF. This chain connects TRBV6-6 to TRBJ2-5; TRBD1 agrees at 8 bases. With the DNA end fitting TRBJ2-7 better, the J assignment may be wrong. CDR3 length: 16 amino acids. Looked up from germline, CDR1 is MNHNY and CDR2 is SVGAGI (reference sequence).

The V call is TRBV18, the J call TRBJ2-1, with D maybe TRBD1 (6 bases). The CDR3 covers 13 residues. Trimming shortened V by 6 bases and J by 4 bases, and 10 bases separated the two germline ends. CDR1 KGHSH and CDR2 LQKENI come from the germline V gene. CDR3 sequence reads: CASSGTPYNEQFF. For the CDR3, the DNA is TGTGCCAGCTCCGGGACACCTTACAATGAGCAGTTCTTC.

Only a few counts were recorded for this clone. The V and J genes are TRBV2 and TRBJ1-2; no clear D gene. The V gene lost 6 bases and the J gene lost 7 bases, with 15 bases spanning the gap. This CDR3 is built from 13 residues. Germline assignment: CDR1 SNHLY and CDR2 FYNNEI. This CDR3 reads CASRRELVSGYTF. The CDR3 nucleotides are TGTGCCAGCAGGCGGGAATTGGTTTCTGGCTACACCTTC.

This chain links TRBV19 with TRBJ1-5, with 10 positions matching TRBD1. This CDR3 comprises 16 residues. J gave up 5 bases and V 5 bases, and 9 bases lay outside the gene matches. Germline CDR1 reads LNHDA; CDR2 reads SQIVND (reference sequence). DNA of the CDR3: TGTGCCAGTAGTCGTCTCGGGACAGGGGCGGATCAGCCCCAGCATTTT. Amino acid sequence: CASSRLGTGADQPQHF.

The rearrangement joins TRBV13 to TRBJ2-1, with TRBD2 matching 7 bases. Germline lookup yields CDR1 PRHDT and CDR2 FYEKMQ (reference sequence). V gave up 2 bases and J gave up 0 bases; unmatched junction bases: 4. The CDR3 extends over 16 amino acids. The chain's CDR3 is CASSLMGGGSYNEQFF. CDR3 DNA: TGTGCCAGCAGCTTAATGGGGGGGGGCTCCTACAATGAGCAGTTCTTC.

The chain recombines TRBV2 with TRBJ2-7; a possible D gene is TRBD1 (6 bases). The length of the CDR3 is 14 residues. The germline gives CDR1 SNHLY, CDR2 FYNNEI. The germline V and J ends were trimmed by 5 bases and 2 bases, with 13 bases remaining between them. The DNA of the CDR3 is TGTGCCAGCAGTCCTGGACAGCCCCCCTACGAGCAGTACTTC. Encoded protein: CASSPGQPPYEQYF.

This clone appeared a single time. This chain uses TRBV5-6 with TRBJ1-1, with D possibly TRBD1 on 5 matching bases. V was trimmed by 4 bases and J by 3 bases, leaving 10 bases between them. The CDR3 covers 13 residues. The germline CDR1 and CDR2 sequences are SGHDT and YYEEEE. This chain's CDR3 is CASSVTAYTEAFF. The CDR3 region has the DNA TGTGCCAGCAGCGTGACAGCCTACACTGAAGCTTTCTTT.

The rearrangement links TRBV5-1 to TRBJ1-5; TRBD1 is a possible D gene (5 bases). CDR3 size: 15 residues. The V gene lost 0 bases and the J gene lost 5 bases, with 12 bases spanning the gap. The germline V gene has CDR1 SGHRS and CDR2 YFSETQ. CDR3 protein: CASSLVGGRDQPQHF. In DNA, the CDR3 is TGCGCCAGCAGCTTGGTGGGGGGTAGGGATCAGCCCCAGCATTTT. Complete variable domain (other parts from reference TRBV5-1 and TRBJ1-5): KAGVTQTPRYLIKTRGQQVTLSCSPISGHRSVSWYQQTPGQGLQFLFEYFSETQRNKGNFPGRFSGRQFSNSRSEMNVSTLELGDSALYLCASSLVGGRDQPQHFGDGTRLSIL.